Presented here are 23 T cell receptor beta chains from one specimen sequenced in a study of blood T cell repertoires in COVID-19. Measured with immunoSEQ multiplex PCR; TCRdb has only the in-frame clones, and not every one. This sample yields a few hundred thousand clones, of which over 75% are seen a single time; approximately 1% belongs to the top ten. The specimen was PBMCs or T cells enriched from blood (not recorded which). These receptors all stem from a woman aged 25 to 39 who had recovered from COVID-19.

In its sample, this clone was seen a few times. The rearrangement joins TRBV24-1 to TRBJ2-1; 9 positions match TRBD1. This CDR3 contains 16 residues. CDR1 and CDR2 (germline): KGHDR, SFDVKD. V lost 0 bases to trimming and J lost 4 bases; unmatched junction nucleotides: 3. The CDR3 region is CATSDLGGTGYNEQFF. The CDR3 DNA reads TGTGCCACCAGTGATTTGGGCGGGACAGGGTACAATGAGCAGTTCTTC.

The gene calls are TRBV7-6 and TRBJ1-5, with TRBD1 as a possible D gene (5 bases). Germline V gene sequence: CDR1 SGHVS, CDR2 FNYEAQ. CDR3 size: 15 residues. V lost 5 bases and J 4 bases, leaving 15 bases between the germline ends. CDR3 sequence: CASSPVAGRNQPQHF. The CDR3 bases are TGTGCCAGCAGCCCCGTAGCAGGGCGAAATCAGCCCCAGCATTTT.

This chain joins TRBV3-1 (or the pseudogene TRBV3-2) and TRBJ2-7, with no clear D. The germline V gene encodes CDR1 LGHDT and CDR2 YNNKEL (reference sequence). The CDR3 consists of 14 residues. Trimming stripped 0 bases from V and 5 bases from J, with 11 bases between. CDR3 protein: CASSQDIMGDEQYF. CDR3 bases: TGTGCCAGCAGCCAAGATATCATGGGCGACGAGCAGTACTTC.

The chain couples TRBV9 to TRBJ2-5, with a possible D match to TRBD2 (5 bases). V gave up 4 bases and J gave up 0 bases, with 10 bases separating them. The CDR3 is made up of 14 amino acids. Germline-derived CDR1 and CDR2 are SGDLS and YYNGEE. The CDR3 region has the DNA TGTGCCAGCAGCCTCACTAGTAACCAAGAGACCCAGTACTTC. Residues: CASSLTSNQETQYF.

The CDR3 region is CAISESSGAGGFGYTF. CDR3 nucleotides: TGTGCCATCAGTGAGTCTTCTGGGGCAGGGGGCTTTGGCTACACCTTC. V and J are TRBV10-3 and TRBJ1-2; 8 nucleotides match TRBD1. The CDR3 covers 16 residues. The ends lost 0 bases at V and 7 bases at J; junction bases unmatched: 10. The germline V gene has CDR1 ENHRY and CDR2 SYGVKD.

This chain joins TRBV5-6 and TRBJ2-2, with no clear D. Germline assignment: CDR1 SGHDT and CDR2 YYEEEE. The CDR3 consists of 16 residues. The V and J ends lost 0 bases and 4 bases respectively, with 13 bases between them. CDR3 nucleotide sequence: TGTGCCAGCAGCTTGGTTCCAGGATTTACCACCGGGGAGCTGTTTTTT. This translates into CASSLVPGFTTGELFF.

The gene calls are TRBV18 and TRBJ1-4; perhaps TRBD1 as D (5 bases). The CDR3 totals 15 residues. Trimming took off 2 bases at V and 2 bases at J, with 9 bases between the two ends. Germline V gene lookup returns CDR1 KGHSH and CDR2 LQKENI. CDR3 nucleotides: TGTGCCAGCTCACCAGGGGGGAGCACTAATGAAAAACTGTTTTTT. This encodes CASSPGGSTNEKLFF.

The chain links TRBV12-3 or TRBV12-4 to TRBJ2-7, with D perhaps matching TRBD1 (6 bases). This CDR3 region has 12 residues. V lost 5 bases and J lost 3, with 8 bases in between. CDR3 DNA: TGTGCCAGCAGTCAGGGGTACTACGAGCAGTACTTC. This sequence encodes CASSQGYYEQYF.

J is TRBJ1-6 and V is TRBV5-6, with D hard to call. CDR3 length: 12 amino acids. With 7 bases removed from V and 5 bases from J, the gap between germline ends came to 7 bases. The germline V gene encodes CDR1 SGHDT and CDR2 YYEEEE. The CDR3 DNA reads as TGTGCCAGCCGGGTAGATAATTCACCCCTCCACTTT. It yields the protein CASRVDNSPLHF.

The rearrangement links TRBV7-9 to TRBJ2-1, with TRBD2 identical over 9 bases. CDR1 SEHNR and CDR2 FQNEAQ come from the germline V gene (reference sequence). Trimming took 2 bases from V and 6 from J; bases not matched to a gene: 5. The CDR3 has 15 amino acids. DNA of the CDR3: TGTGCCAGCAGCTTATCCGAGACTAGCGGCAATGAGCAGTTCTTC. Protein product: CASSLSETSGNEQFF.

The chain is built from TRBV27 and TRBJ2-2; 9 nucleotides line up with TRBD1. Germline V gene data show CDR1 as MNHEY and CDR2 as SMNVEV (reference sequence). Germline trimming cut 5 bases from V and 5 bases from J; bases unmatched to any gene: 12. The length of the CDR3 is 17 residues. The CDR3 coding sequence is TGTGCCAGCAGTCCCTCTACAGGGGGCGCGGGTACCGGGGAGCTGTTTTTT. Amino acid sequence: CASSPSTGGAGTGELFF.

The chain is built from TRBV14 and TRBJ1-6; D is undetermined. Trimming cost V 1 base and J 6 bases, with 10 bases left between them. The CDR3 length is 15 residues. Germline V gene lookup returns CDR1 SGHDN and CDR2 FVKESK. DNA of the CDR3: TGTGCCAGCAGCCAAGGGCCACCAAGTAATTCACCCCTCCACTTT. The encoded protein is CASSQGPPSNSPLHF. Full variable domain (outside the CDR3, taken from reference TRBV14 and TRBJ1-6): EAGVTQFPSHSVIEKGQTVTLRCDPISGHDNLYWYRRVMGKEIKFLLHFVKESKQDESGMPNNRFLAERTGGTYSTLKVQPAELEDSGVYFCASSQGPPSNSPLHFGNGTRLTVT.

This clone was recorded only once. This chain uses TRBV5-1 with TRBJ1-1, with TRBD1 matching 12 bases. Looked up from germline, CDR1 is SGHRS and CDR2 is YFSETQ. This CDR3 is 14 amino acids long. V was clipped by 3 bases and J by 6 bases; unmatched bases: 3. CDR3 in DNA: TGCGCCAGCAGCTGGGGGACAGGGGGCGCTGAAGCTTTCTTT. This sequence encodes CASSWGTGGAEAFF.

V is TRBV9 and J is TRBJ2-7; 7 bases are a match to TRBD2. This CDR3 has 14 amino acids. CDR1 SGDLS and CDR2 YYNGEE come from the germline V gene. V shed 0 bases and J 4 bases; nucleotides not matched to a gene: 4. The CDR3 sequence is CASSVGGREYEQYF. In DNA form, the CDR3 reads TGTGCCAGCAGCGTAGGAGGGAGGGAATACGAGCAGTACTTC.

In its sample, this clone was seen once. The genes are TRBV9 and TRBJ1-4, with D maybe TRBD1 (5 bases). Trimming shortened V by 3 bases and J by 11 bases, and 17 bases separated the two germline ends. The CDR3 totals 14 residues. Germline V gives CDR1 SGDLS, CDR2 YYNGEE. CDR3 residues: CASSEKTGYGKLFF. Here the CDR3 DNA reads TGTGCCAGCAGCGAAAAAACAGGTTATGGGAAACTGTTTTTT.

V is TRBV18 and J is TRBJ1-2, with D uncertain. Germline assignment: CDR1 KGHSH and CDR2 LQKENI. Trimming shortened V by 8 bases and J by 0 bases, and 13 bases separated the two germline ends. The length of the CDR3 is 14 residues. CDR3 sequence reads: CASARTGTNYGYTF. The CDR3 bases are TGTGCCAGCGCGCGGACGGGGACTAACTATGGCTACACCTTC.

This chain joins TRBV6-5 and TRBJ2-5; the D gene is possibly TRBD1 (6 bases). This CDR3 has 14 amino acids. V lost 1 base, J lost 1 base, and 7 bases lay in between. Germline V gene data show CDR1 as MNHEY and CDR2 as SVGAGI. The CDR3 nucleotides are TGTGCCAGCAGTTACTTGGGGGCCCAAGAGACCCAGTACTTC. This encodes CASSYLGAQETQYF.

J is TRBJ1-1 and V is TRBV18; D not certain. The CDR3 runs 13 residues. The V gene lost 0 bases and the J gene lost 4 bases, with 6 bases spanning the gap. CDR1 KGHSH and CDR2 LQKENI come from the germline V gene. CDR3 region: CASSPPSSTEAFF. CDR3 nucleotide sequence: TGTGCCAGCTCACCACCATCTAGCACTGAAGCTTTCTTT.

The CDR3 sequence is CASSQARDRVSEQYF. The DNA of the CDR3 is TGCGCCAGCAGCCAAGCCCGAGACAGGGTTTCCGAGCAGTACTTC. This chain uses TRBV4-3 with TRBJ2-7; 7 bases match TRBD1. The V segment lost 1 base and the J segment 6 bases; nucleotides outside the gene matches: 9. The V gene's germline CDR1 is LGHNA and CDR2 YSLEER. CDR3 size: 15 residues.

This chain joins TRBV4-1 and TRBJ2-5; D might be TRBD2 (6 bases). The ends were cut back, 1 base at V and 2 bases at J, with 11 bases in the middle. Germline V CDR1 and CDR2: MGHRA, YSYEKL. This CDR3 has 15 amino acids. The CDR3 spells CASSQGRESQETQYF. DNA of the CDR3: TGCGCCAGCAGCCAAGGCCGGGAGTCACAAGAGACCCAGTACTTC.

As DNA, the CDR3 is TGCGCCAGCAGTGGGAGGGGGGACAGTACATCCTATAATTCACCCCTCCACTTT. Encoded protein: CASSGRGDSTSYNSPLHF. This rearrangement joins TRBV10-2 to TRBJ1-6; 7 bases fit TRBD1. Unmatched junction bases numbered 10, after V lost 4 bases and J lost 1 base. CDR1 WSHSY and CDR2 SAAADI come from the germline V gene. CDR3 length: 18 amino acids.

The V gene is TRBV5-1, the J gene TRBJ2-6, with D uncertain. The CDR3 spans 15 residues. V lost 3 bases to trimming and J lost 0 bases, with 7 bases between them. The germline V gene has CDR1 SGHRS and CDR2 YFSETQ. The CDR3 DNA reads TGCGCCAGCAGCTATTTTCGCTCTGGGGCCAACGTCCTGACTTTC. As protein: CASSYFRSGANVLTF.

J is TRBJ2-7 and V is TRBV5-4; D perhaps matches TRBD2 (6 bases). This CDR3 is built from 14 residues. Germline V gene data show CDR1 as SGHNT and CDR2 as YYREEE (reference sequence). The ends were cut back, 4 bases at V and 2 bases at J, with 13 bases in the middle. CDR3 amino acids: CASSGGTGAYEQYF. CDR3 coding DNA: TGTGCCAGCAGCGGGGGGACGGGGGCCTACGAGCAGTACTTC.